Following are 24 T cell receptor beta chains from one sample sequenced in a study of shared clonotypes between healthy human individuals. Clones were sequenced by immunoSEQ multiplex PCR, and TCRdb holds only the in-frame ones, with some missing. This table has about 600,000 clones, 95% to 98% appearing once. The source material was naive CD4+ T cells sorted from blood. Subset reported: CD45RA+ positively selected. The receptors were sampled from a woman under 40 in good health.

The rearrangement joins TRBV28 to TRBJ1-5; a possible D gene is TRBD1 (5 bases). Germline V CDR1 and CDR2: MDHEN, SYDVKM. The CDR3 loop spans 15 amino acids. The germline V and J ends were trimmed by 6 bases and 0 bases, with 12 bases remaining between them. The CDR3 bases are TGTGCCAGCAGGGGGGGAGGGTATAGCAATCAGCCCCAGCATTTT. This codes for CASRGGGYSNQPQHF.

Comment on this clone: The same CDR3 also results from other DNA sequences found in this sample. This chain connects TRBV7-8 to TRBJ2-3, with 7 bases identical to TRBD2. V lost 5 bases and J lost 0; bases outside the gene matches: 17. The CDR3 spans 19 residues. Per the germline V gene, CDR1 is SGHVS and CDR2 is FQNEAQ. Here the CDR3 reads CASSPTTQWGGTSTDTQYF. The DNA of the CDR3 is TGTGCCAGCAGCCCGACGACTCAGTGGGGGGGGACTAGCACAGATACGCAGTATTTT. Together with reference TRBV7-8 and TRBJ2-3, the CDR3 gives the full variable domain: GAGVSQSPRYKVAKRGQDVALRCDPISGHVSLFWYQQALGQGPEFLTYFQNEAQLDKSGLPSDRFFAERPEGSVSTLKIQRTQQEDSAVYLCASSPTTQWGGTSTDTQYFGPGTRLTVL.

The V gene is TRBV5-4, the J gene TRBJ2-1; TRBD2 aligns across 7 bases. This CDR3 spans 15 amino acids. Germline values: CDR1 SGHNT, CDR2 YYREEE (reference sequence). Trimming removed 1 base from V and 9 bases from J; junction bases left unmatched: 10. The CDR3 region is CASSLSQREVAEQFF. The CDR3 DNA reads as TGTGCCAGCAGCTTGTCCCAGCGGGAAGTGGCTGAGCAGTTCTTC.

The rearrangement joins TRBV14 to TRBJ2-7, with 10 bases fitting TRBD2. Germline V CDR1 and CDR2: SGHDN, FVKESK. The trim removed 6 bases at V and 0 bases at J, leaving 5 bases unmatched. The CDR3 length is 15 residues. The CDR3 sequence is CASRYTSGASYEQYF. As DNA, the CDR3 is TGTGCCAGCAGGTACACTAGCGGGGCCTCCTACGAGCAGTACTTC.

V is TRBV2 and J is TRBJ1-1, with TRBD1 identical over 7 bases. There are 15 residues in the CDR3. The germline V gene has CDR1 SNHLY and CDR2 FYNNEI. V lost 5 bases and J lost 4; bases outside the gene matches: 10. CDR3 nucleotides: TGTGCCAGCAGTCCGACCTCCGACAGGGTCACTGAAGCTTTCTTT. Amino acid sequence: CASSPTSDRVTEAFF.

The chain employs TRBV4-1 and TRBJ2-7, with 7 bases that match TRBD2. Per the germline V gene, CDR1 is MGHRA and CDR2 is YSYEKL. V dropped 1 base and J dropped 2; count of bases not matched to a gene: 2. The CDR3 totals 14 residues. The CDR3 loop is CASSQGGGPYEQYF. Here the CDR3 DNA reads TGCGCCAGCAGCCAAGGCGGGGGACCCTACGAGCAGTACTTC.

V usage is TRBV6-5 and J usage is TRBJ1-6; D unresolved. Trimming took off 2 bases at V and 6 bases at J, with 8 bases between the two ends. CDR1 is MNHEY and CDR2 is SVGAGI in the germline V gene. The CDR3 runs to 14 residues. The CDR3 here is CASSYILANSPLHF. In DNA form, the CDR3 reads TGTGCCAGCAGTTACATTCTCGCTAATTCACCCCTCCACTTT.

This chain connects TRBV6-6 to TRBJ2-1; 8 nucleotides agree with TRBD2. Per the germline V gene, CDR1 is MNHNY and CDR2 is SVGAGI (reference sequence). The CDR3 sequence is 16 residues long. Trimming removed 5 bases from V and 1 base from J; junction bases left unmatched: 7. CDR3 amino acids: CASSAGLENSYNEQFF. CDR3 bases: TGTGCCAGCAGTGCGGGACTAGAGAATTCCTACAATGAGCAGTTCTTC.

This chain joins TRBV18 and TRBJ2-5; D not resolved. This CDR3 is built from 15 residues. The germline gives CDR1 KGHSH, CDR2 LQKENI. V lost 0 bases and J lost 5, with 13 bases in between. CDR3 sequence: CASSPPGLFGETQYF. In DNA form, the CDR3 reads TGTGCCAGCTCACCACCGGGTTTGTTTGGGGAGACCCAGTACTTC. Full variable domain (missing parts from reference TRBV18 and TRBJ2-5): NAGVMQNPRHLVRRRGQEARLRCSPMKGHSHVYWYRQLPEEGLKFMVYLQKENIIDESGMPKERFSAEFPKEGPSILRIQQVVRGDSAAYFCASSPPGLFGETQYFGPGTRLLVL.

The J gene is TRBJ1-1, the V gene TRBV6-1, with D hard to call. This CDR3 has 14 amino acids. V was pared by 4 bases and J by 0 bases, with 9 bases between. Germline V lookup: CDR1 MNHNS, CDR2 SASEGT. In nucleotides, the CDR3 is TGTGCCAGCAGTGTTGACATACTGAACACTGAAGCTTTCTTT. It codes for CASSVDILNTEAFF.

This chain joins TRBV19 and TRBJ2-5; 12 bases are shared with TRBD2. The V gene end was trimmed by 1 base and the J gene end by 3 bases; junction bases not matched to a gene: 6. CDR3 length: 17 residues. Germline values: CDR1 LNHDA, CDR2 SQIVND (reference sequence). CDR3 sequence: CASSIGYGLAGKETQYF. The DNA of the CDR3 is TGTGCCAGTAGTATAGGCTACGGACTAGCGGGGAAAGAGACCCAGTACTTC.

The V gene is TRBV4-1, the J gene TRBJ2-7; a possible D gene is TRBD1 (6 bases). Germline V gives CDR1 MGHRA, CDR2 YSYEKL. V was pared by 3 bases and J by 2 bases, with 17 bases between. CDR3 length: 16 amino acids. DNA of the CDR3: TGCGCCAGCAGCCAGGGCTCGGACAGTGGAGCCTACGAGCAGTACTTC. Amino acid sequence: CASSQGSDSGAYEQYF.

In nucleotides, the CDR3 is TGCGCCAGCAGCAACCCCGTTTTCGGGGGCGGCTATGGCTACACCTTC. This translates into CASSNPVFGGGYGYTF. The rearrangement uses TRBV5-1 and TRBJ1-2, with D maybe TRBD1 (6 bases). V lost 4 bases and J 4 bases, leaving 20 bases between the germline ends. The CDR3 spans 16 residues. Germline CDR1 is SGHRS and CDR2 is YFSETQ.

This clone appeared a single time. The chain couples TRBV2 to TRBJ2-1; D unclear. The CDR3 is made up of 13 amino acids. V shed 9 bases and J shed 4 bases, with 13 bases lying between them. Germline V gene data show CDR1 as SNHLY and CDR2 as FYNNEI. CDR3 sequence reads: CASLQIGYNEQFF. CDR3 nucleotides: TGTGCCAGTTTGCAGATAGGGTACAATGAGCAGTTCTTC.

The J gene is TRBJ2-7, the V gene TRBV5-1; TRBD1 matches 11 bases. Per the germline V gene, CDR1 is SGHRS and CDR2 is YFSETQ. The length of the CDR3 is 18 residues. With V trimmed by 1 base and J by 2 bases, 11 bases remained unmatched. The CDR3 DNA reads as TGCGCCAGCAGCTTGCAAGGACAGGGGGCAGCCCCTACCTACGAGCAGTACTTC. As protein: CASSLQGQGAAPTYEQYF. Full variable domain (rest looked up from reference TRBV5-1 and TRBJ2-7): KAGVTQTPRYLIKTRGQQVTLSCSPISGHRSVSWYQQTPGQGLQFLFEYFSETQRNKGNFPGRFSGRQFSNSRSEMNVSTLELGDSALYLCASSLQGQGAAPTYEQYFGPGTRLTVT.

V is TRBV10-2 and J is TRBJ1-4; the match to TRBD1 covers 9 bases. Germline V gene data show CDR1 as WSHSY and CDR2 as SAAADI. CDR3 size: 15 residues. V was clipped by 8 bases and J by 0 bases; unmatched bases: 4. CDR3 sequence: CASSRQGATNEKLFF. Written as DNA, the CDR3 is TGCGCCAGCTCCCGACAGGGGGCAACTAATGAAAAACTGTTTTTT.

Here the CDR3 reads CASSQGQGGNTIYF. The CDR3 nucleotides read TGTGCCAGCAGCCAAGGACAGGGAGGAAACACCATATATTTT. The V call is TRBV11-2, the J call TRBJ1-3; 8 nucleotides agree with TRBD1. The V and J ends lost 5 bases and 4 bases, in that order; junction bases with no gene match: 4. Per germline, CDR1 SGHAT and CDR2 FQNNGV. The CDR3 loop spans 14 amino acids.

V is TRBV28 and J is TRBJ2-1, with 11 bases that match TRBD2. Losses at the gene ends were 4 bases for V and 2 bases for J; bases not matched to a gene: 1. The CDR3 has 15 amino acids. Germline lookup yields CDR1 MDHEN and CDR2 SYDVKM. The CDR3 sequence is CASSSGLAAYNEQFF. The CDR3 DNA reads as TGTGCCAGCAGTTCGGGACTAGCGGCCTACAATGAGCAGTTCTTC.

This sequence joins TRBV6-1 and TRBJ2-7; D is possibly TRBD1 (5 bases). CDR1 MNHNS and CDR2 SASEGT come from the germline V gene. The ends were cut back, 4 bases at V and 3 bases at J, with 13 bases in the middle. This CDR3 comprises 14 residues. This chain's CDR3 is CASSVEGAFYEQYF. The CDR3 DNA reads as TGTGCCAGCAGTGTCGAAGGGGCTTTCTACGAGCAGTACTTC.

The V call is TRBV5-1, the J call TRBJ2-3, with TRBD2 matching over 10 bases. The CDR3 length is 16 residues. The V gene's germline CDR1 is SGHRS and CDR2 YFSETQ. V shed 2 bases and J 1 base; nucleotides not matched to a gene: 4. CDR3 sequence: CASSLLGLAGTDTQYF. The CDR3 coding sequence is TGCGCCAGCAGCTTACTCGGACTAGCGGGCACAGATACGCAGTATTTT.

This chain joins TRBV28 and TRBJ2-5; 8 bases are shared with TRBD1. Germline loops: CDR1 MDHEN, CDR2 SYDVKM. The CDR3 has 14 residues. After removal of 5 bases from V and 5 bases from J, the junction contained 7 bases not matched to a gene. The CDR3 sequence: CASSRRYRGETQYF. CDR3 bases: TGTGCCAGCAGTCGCCGGTACAGGGGGGAGACCCAGTACTTC.

This chain links TRBV7-9 with TRBJ2-3; 8 positions match TRBD2. Germline assignment: CDR1 SEHNR and CDR2 FQNEAQ (reference sequence). Trimming at V came to 5 bases and at J to 0 bases, leaving 4 bases not matched to a gene. The CDR3 length is 15 residues. This CDR3 is CASSAGLDSTDTQYF. CDR3 nucleotides: TGTGCCAGCAGCGCGGGACTAGACAGCACAGATACGCAGTATTTT.

The V gene is TRBV19, the J gene TRBJ2-3, with 9 bases lining up with TRBD2. Germline V gene data show CDR1 as LNHDA and CDR2 as SQIVND (reference sequence). V lost 6 bases to trimming and J lost 3 bases; unmatched junction nucleotides: 7. The CDR3 totals 15 residues. This chain's CDR3 is CASRLAGRSTDTQYF. In DNA form, the CDR3 reads TGTGCCAGTAGGCTAGCGGGAAGGTCAACAGATACGCAGTATTTT. Variable domain in full (rest from reference TRBV19 and TRBJ2-3): DGGITQSPKYLFRKEGQNVTLSCEQNLNHDAMYWYRQDPGQGLRLIYYSQIVNDFQKGDIAEGYSVSREKKESFPLTVTSAQKNPTAFYLCASRLAGRSTDTQYFGPGTRLTVL.

The V call is TRBV19, the J call TRBJ1-1; possible D gene TRBD1, 6 bases. From germline, CDR1 is LNHDA and CDR2 SQIVND (reference sequence). The CDR3 runs 13 residues. Trimming removed 7 bases from V and 4 bases from J, with 13 bases in between. The CDR3 nucleotides read TGTGCCAGTATTACTGACAGGAGCACTGAAGCTTTCTTT. Amino acid sequence: CASITDRSTEAFF.